The 8 T cell receptor beta chains below come from one sample, sequenced in a study of regulatory T cells in long-lasting Graves disease. Time point meaning: newly diagnosed GD, antithyroid drugs for less than 3 months. Following extraction of RNA from PBMCs, that RNA was used to make the TCR library. iRepertoire HTBI primers and Arm-PCR of CDR3 regions built TCR beta libraries. TCRdb re-called the multiplex PCR reads with MiXCR, one entry per CDR3 protein. Of 510,000 or so distinct CDR3 sequences in the sample, about 11% are singletons; the top ten hold roughly 8.2%. These data were also reused for a study on T cells in Graves' hyperthyroidism and ophthalmopathy.

The source material was peripheral blood mononuclear cells (PBMCs), sampled at new diagnosis, from a patient treated with antithyroid drugs. These receptor sequences come from a woman in her twenties or thirties with Graves disease.

This clonotype was detected ten times or more. CDR3 sequence reads: CASSLWGFYSNQPQHF. The CDR3 DNA reads as TGTGCCAGCAGTTTATGGGGGTTTTATAGCAATCAGCCCCAGCATTTT. This rearrangement joins TRBV28 to TRBJ1-5, with D unresolved. This CDR3 has 16 amino acids. Trimming pared 0 bases from V and 0 bases from J, leaving 9 bases between. Germline V gives CDR1 MDHEN, CDR2 SYDVKM.

This clonotype showed up many times. The chain uses TRBV2 and TRBJ1-2; D unresolved. From germline, CDR1 is SNHLY and CDR2 FYNNEI. Trimming shortened V by 2 bases and J by 0 bases, and 10 bases separated the two germline ends. The CDR3 is made up of 15 amino acids. Here the CDR3 DNA reads TGTGCCAGCAGTGAAATAGGATGGGCTAACTATGGCTACACCTTC. This encodes CASSEIGWANYGYTF.

Many counts were recorded for this clonotype. The rearrangement uses TRBV6-1 and TRBJ1-1; 9 bases align to TRBD1. The ends lost 6 bases at V and 6 bases at J; junction bases unmatched: 14. The CDR3 contains 16 residues. CDR1 is MNHNS and CDR2 is SASEGT in the germline V gene. The chain's CDR3 is CASSLGQGWGRAEAFF. The CDR3 bases are TGTGCCAGCAGCCTAGGACAGGGGTGGGGAAGGGCTGAAGCTTTCTTT.

This clonotype was observed many times. V and J are TRBV12-3 or TRBV12-4 and TRBJ1-2; D remains ambiguous. The CDR3 consists of 14 residues. The V and J ends lost 9 bases and 4 bases respectively, with 18 bases between them. The CDR3 is CASWARGSGYGYTF. CDR3 DNA: TGTGCCAGTTGGGCGCGGGGTTCGGGCTATGGCTACACCTTC.

This clonotype was observed at least ten times. CDR3 nucleotides: TGTGCCAGCGGGCCTGAAGCTTTCTTT. This codes for CASGPEAFF. This chain joins TRBV11-2 and TRBJ1-1; D not resolved. The V and J ends lost 8 bases and 6 bases respectively, with 4 bases between them. The CDR3 has 9 residues. Germline V lookup: CDR1 SGHAT, CDR2 FQNNGV.

Regarding this clonotype: A read error may account for a junction end that differs from germline. The chain recombines TRBV30 with TRBJ1-3, with D perhaps TRBD1 (5 bases). This CDR3 has 18 residues. CDR1 is GTSNPN, CDR2 SVGIG, per germline (reference sequence). The CDR3: CAWNNPRQSFLSGNTIYF. The CDR3 DNA reads as TGTGCCTGGAATAACCCCCGACAGAGTTTTCTCTCTGGTAACACCATATATTTT.

In this sample, this clonotype turned up many times. This chain connects TRBV2 to TRBJ2-2; maybe TRBD2 (6 bases). Germline V gene lookup returns CDR1 SNHLY and CDR2 FYNNEI. The CDR3 has 13 amino acids. Between the trimmed V and J ends, which lost 6 bases and 7 bases, there was a span of 12 bases. CDR3 amino acids: CASRGGTSGELFF. The CDR3 DNA sequence: TGTGCCAGCAGGGGCGGGACGAGCGGGGAGCTGTTTTTT.

The rearrangement links TRBV20-1 to TRBJ2-2, with a weak D call TRBD2 (6 bases). The V and J ends lost 0 bases and 4 bases respectively, with 12 bases between them. Germline-derived CDR1 and CDR2 are DFQATT and SNEGSKA (reference sequence). The CDR3 sequence is 15 residues long. Here the CDR3 reads CSARDPRGPTGELFF. In DNA form, the CDR3 reads TGCAGTGCTAGAGACCCGCGGGGACCCACCGGGGAGCTGTTTTTT.